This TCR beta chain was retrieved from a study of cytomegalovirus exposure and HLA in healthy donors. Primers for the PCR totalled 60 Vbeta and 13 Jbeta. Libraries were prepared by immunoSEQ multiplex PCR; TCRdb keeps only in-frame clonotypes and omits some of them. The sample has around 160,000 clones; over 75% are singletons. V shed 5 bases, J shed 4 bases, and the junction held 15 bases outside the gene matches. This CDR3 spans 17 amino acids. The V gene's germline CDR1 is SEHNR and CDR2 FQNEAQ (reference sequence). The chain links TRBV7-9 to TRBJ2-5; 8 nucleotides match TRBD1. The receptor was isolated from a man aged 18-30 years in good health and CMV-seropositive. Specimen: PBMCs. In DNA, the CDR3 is TGTGCCAGCAGCACCTTGGACAGGGATCCCTACCGAGAGACCCAGTACTTC. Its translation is CASSTLDRDPYRETQYF.